The 24 T cell receptor beta chains below come from one sample, sequenced in a study of blood T cell repertoires in COVID-19. Method: immunoSEQ multiplex PCR; TCRdb's copy keeps in-frame clones and lacks some. Found here are 180,000 or so clones, approximately 88% of them singletons; the top ten hold over 10%. The sample taken for sequencing was PBMCs or T cells enriched from blood (not recorded which). The origin of the receptors is a woman aged 55-69 years who had recovered from COVID-19.

V gene TRBV12-3 or TRBV12-4 combines with J gene TRBJ2-7, with 8 bases lining up with TRBD2. The CDR3 runs to 13 residues. After removal of 6 bases from V and 6 bases from J, the junction contained 7 bases not matched to a gene. CDR3 nucleotides: TGTGCCAGCAGGCGGGAGGTTTACTCCGAGCAGTACTTC. Its translation is CASRREVYSEQYF.

The chain uses TRBV7-3 and TRBJ2-2, with 7 nucleotides matching TRBD1. The CDR3 length is 15 residues. The germline gives CDR1 SGHTA, CDR2 FQGTGA. V dropped 2 bases and J dropped 4; count of bases not matched to a gene: 4. CDR3 nucleotides: TGTGCCAGCAGCTTATTACAGGGGCCCACCGGGGAGCTGTTTTTT. Its protein is CASSLLQGPTGELFF.

CDR3 protein: CASSSDSWANTEAFF. The CDR3 region has the DNA TGCGCCAGCAGCTCGGACAGCTGGGCGAACACTGAAGCTTTCTTT. This chain connects TRBV5-1 to TRBJ1-1; D might be TRBD1 (6 bases). Trimming left V 3 bases short and J 1 base short, with 13 bases between. The germline CDR1 and CDR2 sequences are SGHRS and YFSETQ. This CDR3 is 15 amino acids long.

The rearrangement joins TRBV12-2 to TRBJ2-1; the table's D call, TRBD2, has no DNA check behind it. TRBV12-2 is designated a pseudogene. This CDR3 is built from 15 residues. The CDR3, as DNA: TGTGCAAGTCGCTCCCTAGCGGGAGAACACAATGAGCAGTTCTTC. It specifies CASRSLAGEHNEQFF.

The chain couples TRBV7-9 to TRBJ1-4; 9 nucleotides align to TRBD1. With 2 bases clipped from V and 8 bases from J, the junction kept 9 bases outside the gene matches. The CDR3 length is 16 residues. The germline V gene has CDR1 SEHNR and CDR2 FQNEAQ (reference sequence). The CDR3 reads CASSLSRATGGEKLFF. The CDR3 DNA reads TGTGCCAGCAGCTTAAGCAGGGCGACAGGGGGAGAAAAACTGTTTTTT.

This clone has only a few counts. V and J are TRBV2 and TRBJ2-7; perhaps TRBD2 as D (5 bases). CDR1 SNHLY and CDR2 FYNNEI come from the germline V gene. The CDR3 is 15 amino acids. Trimming stripped 7 bases from V and 9 bases from J, with 25 bases between. CDR3 sequence: CASTPGPGETTGQYF. CDR3 nucleotide sequence: TGTGCCAGCACCCCGGGCCCCGGGGAGACTACGGGGCAGTACTTC.

This clone was counted a single time. CDR3 amino acids: CASSEAGTGVDEQFF. The CDR3 DNA reads as TGTGCCAGCAGTGAAGCCGGGACAGGGGTGGATGAGCAGTTCTTC. The chain employs TRBV6-1 and TRBJ2-1, with TRBD1 identical over 10 bases. Germline values: CDR1 MNHNS, CDR2 SASEGT. V was pared by 0 bases and J by 8 bases, with 4 bases of the junction left unmatched. This CDR3 is 15 amino acids long.

This rearrangement joins TRBV24-1 to TRBJ2-3; D is undetermined. Per the germline V gene, CDR1 is KGHDR and CDR2 is SFDVKD. This CDR3 is 13 amino acids long. V dropped 1 base and J dropped 5 bases, with 6 bases sitting between them. DNA of the CDR3: TGTGCCACCAGTGATTTCAGTAAAGATACGCAGTATTTT. It yields the protein CATSDFSKDTQYF.

The chain uses TRBV13 and TRBJ1-1; D gene unclear. Trimming cost V 2 bases and J 5 bases, with 6 bases left between them. Germline V CDR1 and CDR2: PRHDT, FYEKMQ (reference sequence). This CDR3 has 12 amino acids. This CDR3 reads CASSLSQTEAFF. The CDR3 region has the DNA TGTGCCAGCAGCTTATCACAGACTGAAGCTTTCTTT.

CDR3 region: CASSLGQHNQPQHF. The CDR3 nucleotides are TGTGCCAGCTCACTGGGCCAACACAATCAGCCCCAGCATTTT. The rearrangement uses TRBV18 and TRBJ1-5; D not certain. Germline V gene sequence: CDR1 KGHSH, CDR2 LQKENI. V lost 4 bases and J 3 bases, leaving 10 bases between the germline ends. This CDR3 region has 14 residues.

This clone was detected only once. The chain links TRBV6-5 to TRBJ1-5, with D hard to call. V lost 6 bases to trimming and J lost 0 bases, with 9 bases between them. This CDR3 has 14 amino acids. Germline CDR1 and CDR2: MNHEY and SVGAGI. The CDR3 sequence is CASRSDYSNQPQHF. CDR3 bases: TGTGCCAGCAGGAGTGACTATAGCAATCAGCCCCAGCATTTT.

The CDR3 DNA follows: TGTGCCAGCAGTTTAGGGGGGTCGAGCTCCTATAATTCACCCCTCCACTTT. This codes for CASSLGGSSSYNSPLHF. This rearrangement joins TRBV27 to TRBJ1-6, with D perhaps matching TRBD1 (5 bases). Looked up from germline, CDR1 is MNHEY and CDR2 is SMNVEV (reference sequence). V was pared by 2 bases and J by 0 bases, with 11 bases between. CDR3 size: 17 residues.

The CDR3 region is CASSVRGTGELFF. DNA of the CDR3: TGTGCCAGCAGCGTTCGAGGCACCGGGGAGCTGTTTTTT. The gene calls are TRBV7-3 and TRBJ2-2, with D hard to call. Looked up from germline, CDR1 is SGHTA and CDR2 is FQGTGA. Trimming removed 5 bases from V and 4 bases from J, with 8 bases in between. CDR3 length: 13 residues.

V is TRBV6-5 and J is TRBJ1-5; 9 bases map to TRBD1. This CDR3 comprises 14 residues. V lost 5 bases to trimming and J lost 7 bases; unmatched junction nucleotides: 6. The germline gives CDR1 MNHEY, CDR2 SVGAGI. The chain's CDR3 is CASSRDRVHQPQHF. CDR3 nucleotides: TGTGCCAGCAGTCGGGACAGGGTCCACCAGCCCCAGCATTTT.

This clone has just a few counts. Other DNA sequences in this specimen translate into the identical CDR3. The chain uses TRBV7-9 and TRBJ1-6; perhaps TRBD1 as D (5 bases). The germline V and J ends were trimmed by 3 bases and 8 bases, with 11 bases remaining between them. Germline-derived CDR1 and CDR2 are SEHNR and FQNEAQ (reference sequence). CDR3 length equals 14 residues. CDR3 in DNA: TGTGCCAGCAGCTTGGGGGAGGGGTATTCACCCCTCCACTTT. It encodes CASSLGEGYSPLHF.

V is TRBV15 and J is TRBJ2-3; TRBD2 might be the D (6 bases). CDR1 is LNHNV and CDR2 is YYDKDF in the germline V gene (reference sequence). This CDR3 is built from 17 residues. Trimming stripped 0 bases from V and 1 base from J, with 14 bases between. The CDR3 region is CATSRDKGTRGTDTQYF. CDR3 sequence (DNA): TGTGCCACCAGCAGAGATAAAGGGACTCGGGGCACAGATACGCAGTATTTT.

This clone came up once. V gene TRBV5-4 combines with J gene TRBJ1-2, with 9 bases fitting TRBD1. The CDR3 totals 15 residues. The V gene's germline CDR1 is SGHNT and CDR2 YYREEE (reference sequence). J lost 4 bases, V lost 0 bases, and 4 bases had no gene match. This CDR3 reads CASSLAGTGPYGYTF. The DNA of the CDR3 is TGTGCCAGCAGCTTGGCTGGGACAGGGCCCTATGGCTACACCTTC.

The rearrangement uses TRBV30 and TRBJ1-5; the D is unclear. The CDR3 runs to 12 residues. Germline CDR1 is GTSNPN and CDR2 is SVGIG (reference sequence). The germline V and J ends were trimmed by 2 bases and 1 base, with 3 bases remaining between them. CDR3 DNA: TGTGCCTGGAGTTCGAGCAATCAGCCCCAGCATTTT. This encodes CAWSSSNQPQHF.

The chain joins TRBV2 to TRBJ1-6; 7 bases agree with TRBD1. This CDR3 comprises 15 residues. Germline trimming cut 7 bases from V and 0 bases from J; bases unmatched to any gene: 3. Looked up from germline, CDR1 is SNHLY and CDR2 is FYNNEI. DNA of the CDR3: TGTGCCAGCATGGGACAGTACTCCTATAATTCACCCCTCCACTTT. It yields the protein CASMGQYSYNSPLHF.

The gene calls are TRBV28 and TRBJ1-5; D is perhaps TRBD1 (5 bases). CDR3 length: 15 amino acids. Deletions cut 10 bases from V and 5 bases from J, with 21 bases between. In germline, CDR1 is MDHEN, CDR2 SYDVKM. For the CDR3, the DNA is TGTGCCACGAAGCTCAGTAGGGGTTCCTATCAGCCCCAGCATTTT. Protein sequence: CATKLSRGSYQPQHF.

CDR3 region: CASSERPGDTQYF. The CDR3 nucleotides are TGCGCCAGCAGTGAGCGACCCGGGGATACGCAGTATTTT. This chain uses TRBV10-1 with TRBJ2-3, with unresolved D. Trimming removed 2 bases from V and 6 bases from J, with 9 bases in between. The germline V gene encodes CDR1 WNHNN and CDR2 SYGVQD (reference sequence). The CDR3 extends over 13 amino acids.

The V and J genes are TRBV6-5 and TRBJ2-7; perhaps TRBD1 as D (5 bases). The CDR3 has 13 residues. The V end lost 7 bases, the J end lost 4 bases, and 14 bases lay between the germline ends. In germline, CDR1 is MNHEY, CDR2 SVGAGI. The CDR3 sequence: CASIITQGYEQYF. The CDR3 DNA reads TGTGCCAGCATTATAACCCAGGGTTACGAGCAGTACTTC.

The gene calls are TRBV11-2 and TRBJ2-7; the match to TRBD2 covers 13 bases. This CDR3 has 16 residues. With 6 bases clipped from V and 3 bases from J, the junction kept 8 bases outside the gene matches. From germline, CDR1 is SGHAT and CDR2 FQNNGV. CDR3 loop: CASRTIRLAGGYEQYF. The CDR3 DNA sequence: TGTGCCAGCAGGACGATTAGACTAGCGGGGGGCTACGAGCAGTACTTC.

V usage is TRBV5-8 and J usage is TRBJ2-3; D is possibly TRBD1 (5 bases). Germline V gene sequence: CDR1 SGHTS, CDR2 YDEGEE. This CDR3 has 19 amino acids. Trimming removed 4 bases at V and 1 base at J, with 25 bases between. This chain's CDR3 is CASSPLMQGLFRGTDTQYF. The CDR3 bases are TGTGCCAGCAGCCCCCTCATGCAGGGCCTATTTAGGGGCACAGATACGCAGTATTTT.